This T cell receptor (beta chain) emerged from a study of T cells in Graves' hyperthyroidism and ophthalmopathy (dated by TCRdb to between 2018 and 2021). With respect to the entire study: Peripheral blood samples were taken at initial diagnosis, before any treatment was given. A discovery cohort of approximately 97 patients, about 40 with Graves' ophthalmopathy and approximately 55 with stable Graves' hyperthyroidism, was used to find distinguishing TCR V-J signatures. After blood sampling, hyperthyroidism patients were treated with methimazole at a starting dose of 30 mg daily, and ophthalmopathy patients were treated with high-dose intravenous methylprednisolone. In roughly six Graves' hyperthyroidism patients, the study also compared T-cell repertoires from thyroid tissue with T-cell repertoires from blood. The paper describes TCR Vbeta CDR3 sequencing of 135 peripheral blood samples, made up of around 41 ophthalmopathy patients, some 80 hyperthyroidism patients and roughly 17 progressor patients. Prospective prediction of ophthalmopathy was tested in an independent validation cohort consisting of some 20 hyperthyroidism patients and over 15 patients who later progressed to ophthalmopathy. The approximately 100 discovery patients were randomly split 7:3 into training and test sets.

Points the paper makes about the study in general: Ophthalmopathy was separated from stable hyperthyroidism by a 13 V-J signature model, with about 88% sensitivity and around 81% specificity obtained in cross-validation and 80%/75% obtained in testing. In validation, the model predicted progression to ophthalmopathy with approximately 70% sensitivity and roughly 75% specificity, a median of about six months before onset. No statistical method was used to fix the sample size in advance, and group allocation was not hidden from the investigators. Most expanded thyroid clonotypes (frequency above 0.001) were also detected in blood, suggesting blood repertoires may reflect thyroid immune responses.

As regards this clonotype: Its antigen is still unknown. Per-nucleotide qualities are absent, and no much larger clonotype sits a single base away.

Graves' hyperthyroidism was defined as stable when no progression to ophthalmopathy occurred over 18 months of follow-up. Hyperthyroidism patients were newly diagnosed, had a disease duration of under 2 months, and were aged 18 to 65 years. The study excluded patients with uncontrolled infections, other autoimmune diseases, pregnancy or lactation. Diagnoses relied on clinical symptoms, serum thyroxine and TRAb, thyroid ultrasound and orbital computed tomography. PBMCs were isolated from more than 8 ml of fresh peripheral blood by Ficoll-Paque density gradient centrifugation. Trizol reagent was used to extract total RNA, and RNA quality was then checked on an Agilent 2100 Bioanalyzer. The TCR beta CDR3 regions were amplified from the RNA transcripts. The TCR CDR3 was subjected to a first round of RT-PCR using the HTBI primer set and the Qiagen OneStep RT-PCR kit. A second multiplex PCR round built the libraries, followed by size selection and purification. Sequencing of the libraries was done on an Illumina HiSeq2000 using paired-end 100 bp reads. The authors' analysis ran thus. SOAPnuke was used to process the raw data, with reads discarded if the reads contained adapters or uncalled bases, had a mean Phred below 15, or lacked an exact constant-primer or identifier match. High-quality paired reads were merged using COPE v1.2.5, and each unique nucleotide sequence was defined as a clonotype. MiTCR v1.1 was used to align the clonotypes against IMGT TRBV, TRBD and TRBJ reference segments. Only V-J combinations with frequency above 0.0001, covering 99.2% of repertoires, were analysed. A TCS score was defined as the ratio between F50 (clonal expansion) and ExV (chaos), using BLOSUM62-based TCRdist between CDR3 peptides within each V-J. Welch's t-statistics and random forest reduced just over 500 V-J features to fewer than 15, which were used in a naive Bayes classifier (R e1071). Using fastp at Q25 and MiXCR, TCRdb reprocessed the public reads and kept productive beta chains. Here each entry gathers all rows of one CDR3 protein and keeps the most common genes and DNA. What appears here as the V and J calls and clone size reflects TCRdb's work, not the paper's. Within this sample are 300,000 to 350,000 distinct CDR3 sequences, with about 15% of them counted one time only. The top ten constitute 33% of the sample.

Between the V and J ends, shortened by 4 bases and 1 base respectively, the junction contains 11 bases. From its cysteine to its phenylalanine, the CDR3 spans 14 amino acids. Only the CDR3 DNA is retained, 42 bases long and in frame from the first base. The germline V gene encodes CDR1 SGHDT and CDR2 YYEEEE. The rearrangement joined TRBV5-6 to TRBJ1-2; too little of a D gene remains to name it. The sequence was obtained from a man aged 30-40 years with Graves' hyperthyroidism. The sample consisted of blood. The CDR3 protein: CASSPTGRNYGYTF. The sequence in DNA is TGTGCCAGCAGCCCTACGGGCCGTAACTATGGCTACACCTTC.